This paragraph covers one T cell receptor beta chain sequence. Its cognate antigen is unknown. CDR1 KGHSH and CDR2 LQKENI come from the germline V gene. The length of the CDR3 is 16 residues. The trim removed 2 bases at V and 4 bases at J, leaving 7 bases unmatched. The data belong to a study of long-term antiretroviral therapy in people with HIV. Across the whole study: The earliest samples came about a decade before the 2015 immediate-ART recommendation. Findings of the study overall: The study collected no data on ART adherence, viral resistance or therapy changes.

immunoSEQ v3.0 was run at survey level. Sequenced by immunoSEQ multiplex PCR; TCRdb stores in-frame clones only, minus some. The sample records 21,000 or so clones, about 90% being singletons. Specimen: unsorted PBMCs, collected 2.6 years after starting antiretroviral therapy. This receptor was taken from a woman aged 45-60 years with HIV. The V gene is TRBV18, the J gene TRBJ2-7; 11 positions agree with TRBD1. The CDR3 loop reads CASSPTTGTGGYEQYF. CDR3 DNA: TGTGCCAGCTCACCAACTACCGGGACAGGGGGGTACGAGCAGTACTTC. The complete variable domain, with remaining parts taken from reference TRBV18 and TRBJ2-7, reads NAGVMQNPRHLVRRRGQEARLRCSPMKGHSHVYWYRQLPEEGLKFMVYLQKENIIDESGMPKERFSAEFPKEGPSILRIQQVVRGDSAAYFCASSPTTGTGGYEQYFGPGTRLTVT.